The sequence of this T cell receptor beta chain was determined in a study of blood T cell repertoires in COVID-19. Whole-study context: Sites in the United States, Italy and Spain provided acute and convalescent COVID-19 samples.

This clone came up once. Germline CDR1 and CDR2: KGHSH and LQKENI. The CDR3 totals 14 residues. The germline V and J ends were trimmed by 3 bases and 3 bases, with 12 bases remaining between them. In the authors' workflow: Amplification with reference gene primers provided the estimates of nucleated cell counts. TCRdb's copy holds only in-frame clones and misses some; the assay was immunoSEQ multiplex PCR. V and J calls and clone size are given by that table; D and trimming were obtained from the DNA. The top ten clones hold approximately 10% of a sample with approximately 160,000 clones, over 75% of them seen once.

This chain connects TRBV18 to TRBJ2-7, with a weak D call TRBD2 (6 bases). The source material was peripheral blood. The sequence came from a man in his fifties or sixties with active or convalescent COVID-19. Here the CDR3 reads CASSPTRLDYEQYF. The CDR3 bases are TGTGCCAGCTCACCGACTAGGTTAGACTACGAGCAGTACTTC.